Listed below are T cell receptor beta chains from one sample, sequenced in a study of blood T cells in healthy people across ages. TCRdb independently ran MiXCR on the 5' RACE reads; one entry per CDR3 protein. This sample yields 600,000 to 1,000,000 distinct CDR3 sequences, of which approximately 25% are seen a single time; under 4% belongs to the top ten. The same sample was also used in a study of T cells of mothers and their children.

The material sequenced was blood. The receptor source for this set is a boy younger than 18 in good health. CDR3s include the opening cysteine and the closing phenylalanine or tryptophan. A D gene is named only where the DNA matches it firmly. Only part of the rows carry a size: once, few, many, or a class if the clone is expanded.

TGCGCCAGCAGCAACCGGGACAGGGGATCGCCCCAGCACTTT	CASSNRDRGSPQHF	TRBV4-1	TRBD1	TRBJ1-5	NA
TGCGCCAGCAGCCAAGGGGGAACCTACAATGAGCAGTTCTTC	CASSQGGTYNEQFF	TRBV4-3	NA	TRBJ2-1	NA
TGTGCCAGCAGCTTAACGAGTACTAGGGAGACCCAGTACTTC	CASSLTSTRETQYF	TRBV7-2	NA	TRBJ2-5	few
TGCAGCGTTGTATATGGGGCTAATGAAAAACTGTTTTTT	CSVVYGANEKLFF	TRBV29-1	NA	TRBJ1-4	few
TGCAGCGTTGAAGACTCCGGGACAGCGAGCTACGAGCAGTACTTC	CSVEDSGTASYEQYF	TRBV29-1	TRBD1	TRBJ2-7	few
TGCAGTGCTGCACAGGGACTACAAGAGACCCAGTACTTC	CSAAQGLQETQYF	TRBV20-1	NA	TRBJ2-5	NA
TGTGCCACCAGTGGGGCTCACAATGAGCAGTTCTTC	CATSGAHNEQFF	TRBV24-1	NA	TRBJ2-1	NA
TGTGCCAGCAGTTTTCCCCCAGGGACCTACGAGCAGTACTTC	CASSFPPGTYEQYF	TRBV28	NA	TRBJ2-7	few
TGTGCCAGCAGCATCGACAGAGGGAGGGGTGGCTACACCTTC	CASSIDRGRGGYTF	TRBV5-4	NA	TRBJ1-2	NA
TGTGCCAGCAGCACTGGTTGTAGGGACAGCTATAATTCACCCCTCCACTTT	CASSTGCRDSYNSPLHF	TRBV21-1	NA	TRBJ1-6	few
TGTGCCAGCAGCTTACCGGGGGCTTTTCAGCCCCAGCATTTT	CASSLPGAFQPQHF	TRBV7-2	NA	TRBJ1-5	few
TGTGCCAGCAGTTCCCGGGGCCCTCAGAATGAAAAACTGTTTTTT	CASSSRGPQNEKLFF	TRBV28	NA	TRBJ1-4	once
TGTGCCAGCAGCTTTGAGGTAGCGACAGATACGCAGTATTTT	CASSFEVATDTQYF	TRBV7-2	NA	TRBJ2-3	NA
TGTACCAGCAGCTTAGGTGTATTTGGGCGGAGCACAGATACGCAGTATTTT	CTSSLGVFGRSTDTQYF	TRBV7-8	NA	TRBJ2-3	NA
TGCAGTGCTAAAAACGTACAGGGACTACAAGAGACCCAGTACTTC	CSAKNVQGLQETQYF	TRBV20-1	NA	TRBJ2-5	NA
TGTGCCAGCAGTTTGACAGGGTTGGAAAAACTGTTTTTT	CASSLTGLEKLFF	TRBV27	TRBD1	TRBJ1-4	few
TGCGCCAGCAGCCAAGGGGGCTATGGCTACACCTTC	CASSQGGYGYTF	TRBV3-1	NA	TRBJ1-2	many
TGTGCCAGCAGTGAACCCCCAGACAGGGTCGGTGGCTACACCTTC	CASSEPPDRVGGYTF	TRBV6-1	TRBD1	TRBJ1-2	NA
TGCAGTGCTAGAGGTTCGAATCGCGGGAACACTGAAGCTTTCTTT	CSARGSNRGNTEAFF	TRBV20-1	NA	TRBJ1-1	NA
TGTGCCAGCAGCGTCCAAGCTGGACTCCCCTACGAGCAGTACTTC	CASSVQAGLPYEQYF	TRBV9	NA	TRBJ2-7	NA
TGCGCCAGCAGAGTGACCGTTACAGATACGCAGTATTTT	CASRVTVTDTQYF	TRBV5-1	NA	TRBJ2-3	few
TGTGCCAGCAGGAGAGGGTTAGGTGGGTCGGAGACCCAGTACTTC	CASRRGLGGSETQYF	TRBV2	NA	TRBJ2-5	few
TGTGCCAGCAGCCTCCCTCTCACACCGACGGAAGAGACCCAGTACTTC	CASSLPLTPTEETQYF	TRBV6-4	NA	TRBJ2-5	NA
TGCAGTGCTCAAGACAGGGGCAGGGGCACTGAAGCTTTCTTT	CSAQDRGRGTEAFF	TRBV20-1	TRBD1	TRBJ1-1	few
TGTGCCAGCAGCGGGACTAGCGGGAATCCCGGGGAGCTGTTTTTT	CASSGTSGNPGELFF	TRBV6-6	TRBD2	TRBJ2-2	NA
TGTGCCAGCAGTGCATCACCGGGACAGGGGGCCGCCGGGGAGCTGTTTTTT	CASSASPGQGAAGELFF	TRBV25-1	TRBD1	TRBJ2-2	NA
TGCAGCGCGAAGGGACTAGCGGGATGGGGTGAGCAGTTCTTC	CSAKGLAGWGEQFF	TRBV29-1	TRBD2	TRBJ2-1	NA
TGCGCCAGCAGCCACGGGGACAGTCTAAGAGAGACCCAGTACTTC	CASSHGDSLRETQYF	TRBV5-1	TRBD1	TRBJ2-5	NA
TGTGCCAGCACCTTACAAGAGACCCAGTACTTC	CASTLQETQYF	TRBV28	NA	TRBJ2-5	few
TGTGCCATCAGTGATCCAGGGACAACTAATGAAAAACTGTTTTTT	CAISDPGTTNEKLFF	TRBV10-3	NA	TRBJ1-4	few
TGTGCCAGCAACTGGGGAAGTCTCGGCAATCAGCCCCAGCATTTT	CASNWGSLGNQPQHF	TRBV27	NA	TRBJ1-5	NA
TGCGCCAGCAGCCAAACGCTACGTGGGACTGAAGCTTTCTTT	CASSQTLRGTEAFF	TRBV4-1	NA	TRBJ1-1	few
TGTGCCAGCAGTCCCGGGACAGGGGTCCCCCAAGAGACCCAGTACTTC	CASSPGTGVPQETQYF	TRBV12-3/TRBV12-4	TRBD1	TRBJ2-5	NA
TGTGCCAGCAGTTGGGGCCCGGTAGGGTACGAGCAGTACTTC	CASSWGPVGYEQYF	TRBV27	NA	TRBJ2-7	NA